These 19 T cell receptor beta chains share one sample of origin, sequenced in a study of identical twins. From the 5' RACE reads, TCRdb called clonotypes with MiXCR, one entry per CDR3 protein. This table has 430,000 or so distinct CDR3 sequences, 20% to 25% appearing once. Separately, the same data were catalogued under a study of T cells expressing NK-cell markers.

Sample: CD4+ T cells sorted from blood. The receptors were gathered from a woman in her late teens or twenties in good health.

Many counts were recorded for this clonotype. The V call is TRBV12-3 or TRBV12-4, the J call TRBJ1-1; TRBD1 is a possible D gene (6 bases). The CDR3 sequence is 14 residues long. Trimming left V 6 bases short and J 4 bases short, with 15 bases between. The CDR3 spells CASRQGGGFTEAFF. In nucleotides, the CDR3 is TGTGCCAGCAGGCAAGGAGGGGGGTTCACTGAAGCTTTCTTT.

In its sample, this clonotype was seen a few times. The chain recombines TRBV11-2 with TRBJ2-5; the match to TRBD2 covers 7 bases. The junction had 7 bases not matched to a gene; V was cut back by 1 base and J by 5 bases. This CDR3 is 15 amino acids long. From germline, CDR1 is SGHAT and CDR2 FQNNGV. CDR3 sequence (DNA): TGTGCCAGCAGCTTAGGAGTGGGAGGGTGGGAGACCCAGTACTTC. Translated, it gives CASSLGVGGWETQYF. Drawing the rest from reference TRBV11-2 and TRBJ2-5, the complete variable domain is EAGVAQSPRYKIIEKRQSVAFWCNPISGHATLYWYQQILGQGPKLLIQFQNNGVVDDSQLPKDRFSAERLKGVDSTLKIQPAKLEDSAVYLCASSLGVGGWETQYFGPGTRLLVL.

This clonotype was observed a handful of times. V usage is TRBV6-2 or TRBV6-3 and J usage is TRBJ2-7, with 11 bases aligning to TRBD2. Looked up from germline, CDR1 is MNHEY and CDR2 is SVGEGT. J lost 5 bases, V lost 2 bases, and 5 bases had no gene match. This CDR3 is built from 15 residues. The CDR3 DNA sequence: TGTGCCAGCAGTTACCCGGGACTAGCGGTCGACGAGCAGTACTTC. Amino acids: CASSYPGLAVDEQYF.

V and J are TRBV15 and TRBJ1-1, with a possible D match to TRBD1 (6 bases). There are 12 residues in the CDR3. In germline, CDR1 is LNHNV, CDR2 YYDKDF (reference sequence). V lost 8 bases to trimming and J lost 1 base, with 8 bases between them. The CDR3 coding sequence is TGTGCCACCGCACAGGGGAACACTGAAGCTTTCTTT. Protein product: CATAQGNTEAFF.

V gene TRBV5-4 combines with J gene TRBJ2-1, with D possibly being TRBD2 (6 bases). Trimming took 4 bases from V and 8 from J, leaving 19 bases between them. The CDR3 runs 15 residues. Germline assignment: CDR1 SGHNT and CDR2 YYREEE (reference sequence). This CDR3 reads CASSGGLGGGHEQFF. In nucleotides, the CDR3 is TGTGCCAGCAGCGGCGGGTTGGGGGGTGGCCATGAGCAGTTCTTC.

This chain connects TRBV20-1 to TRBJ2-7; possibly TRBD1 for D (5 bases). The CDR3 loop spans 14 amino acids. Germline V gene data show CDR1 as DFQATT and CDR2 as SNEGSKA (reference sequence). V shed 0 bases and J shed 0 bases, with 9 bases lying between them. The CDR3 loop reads CSARDWQGSYEQYF. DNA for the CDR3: TGCAGTGCTAGAGATTGGCAGGGCTCCTACGAGCAGTACTTC.

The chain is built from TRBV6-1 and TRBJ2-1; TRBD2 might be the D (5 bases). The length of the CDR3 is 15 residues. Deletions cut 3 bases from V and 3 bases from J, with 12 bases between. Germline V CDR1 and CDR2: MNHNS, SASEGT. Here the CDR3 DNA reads TGTGCCAGCAGTGAGGGAGACTGGTACTACAATGAGCAGTTCTTC. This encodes CASSEGDWYYNEQFF.

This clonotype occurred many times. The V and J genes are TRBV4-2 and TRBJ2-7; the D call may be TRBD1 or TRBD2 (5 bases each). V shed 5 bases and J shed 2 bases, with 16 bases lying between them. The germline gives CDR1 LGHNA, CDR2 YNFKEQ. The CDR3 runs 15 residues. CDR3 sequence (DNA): TGTGCCAGCAGCTCCGGGACCTTAAAGGCCTACGAGCAGTACTTC. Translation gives CASSSGTLKAYEQYF.

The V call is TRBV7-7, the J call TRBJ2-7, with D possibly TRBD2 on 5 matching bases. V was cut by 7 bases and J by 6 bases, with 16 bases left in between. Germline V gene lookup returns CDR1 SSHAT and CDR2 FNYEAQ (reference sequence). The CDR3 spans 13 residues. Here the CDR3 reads CASTLPSPLEQYF. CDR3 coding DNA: TGTGCCAGCACCCTGCCTAGCCCTCTCGAGCAGTACTTC.

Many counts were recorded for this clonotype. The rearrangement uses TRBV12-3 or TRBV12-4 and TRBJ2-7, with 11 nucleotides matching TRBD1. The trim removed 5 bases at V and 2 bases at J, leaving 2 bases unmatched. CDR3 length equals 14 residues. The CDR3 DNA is TGTGCCAGCAGTCAGGGACAGGGGGCCTACGAGCAGTACTTC. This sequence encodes CASSQGQGAYEQYF.

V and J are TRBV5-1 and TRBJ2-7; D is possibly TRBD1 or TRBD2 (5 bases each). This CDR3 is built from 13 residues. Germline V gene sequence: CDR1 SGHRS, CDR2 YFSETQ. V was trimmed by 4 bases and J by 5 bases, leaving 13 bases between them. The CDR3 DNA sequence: TGCGCCAGCAGCATTATTGTGGGGGACGAGCAGTACTTC. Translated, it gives CASSIIVGDEQYF.

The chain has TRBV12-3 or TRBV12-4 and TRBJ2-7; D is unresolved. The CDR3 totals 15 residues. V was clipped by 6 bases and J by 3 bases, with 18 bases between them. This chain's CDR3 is CASRHGLESHYEQYF. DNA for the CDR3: TGTGCCAGCAGGCATGGCCTGGAATCCCACTACGAGCAGTACTTC.

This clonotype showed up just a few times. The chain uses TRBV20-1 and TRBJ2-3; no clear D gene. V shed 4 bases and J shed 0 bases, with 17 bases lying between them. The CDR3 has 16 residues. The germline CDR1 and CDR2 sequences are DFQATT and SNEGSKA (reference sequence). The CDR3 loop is CSATDRRQTSTDTQYF. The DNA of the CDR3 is TGCAGTGCTACTGATCGGCGCCAGACTAGCACAGATACGCAGTATTTT.

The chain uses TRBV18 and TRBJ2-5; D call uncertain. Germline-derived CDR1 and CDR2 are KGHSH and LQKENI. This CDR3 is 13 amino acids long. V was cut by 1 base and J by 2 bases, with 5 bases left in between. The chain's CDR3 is CASSPHLQETQYF. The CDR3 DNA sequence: TGTGCCAGCTCACCACACCTACAAGAGACCCAGTACTTC. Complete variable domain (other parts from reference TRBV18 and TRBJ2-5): NAGVMQNPRHLVRRRGQEARLRCSPMKGHSHVYWYRQLPEEGLKFMVYLQKENIIDESGMPKERFSAEFPKEGPSILRIQQVVRGDSAAYFCASSPHLQETQYFGPGTRLLVL.

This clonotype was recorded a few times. CDR3 DNA: TGCAGCGTCAGGGGTTTTAGCGAGCAGTACTTC. It translates to CSVRGFSEQYF. The chain uses TRBV29-1 and TRBJ2-7; D possibly corresponds to TRBD1 (6 bases). In germline, CDR1 is SQVTM, CDR2 ANQGSEA. The CDR3 is 11 residues long. Deletions cut 6 bases from V and 6 bases from J, with 12 bases between.

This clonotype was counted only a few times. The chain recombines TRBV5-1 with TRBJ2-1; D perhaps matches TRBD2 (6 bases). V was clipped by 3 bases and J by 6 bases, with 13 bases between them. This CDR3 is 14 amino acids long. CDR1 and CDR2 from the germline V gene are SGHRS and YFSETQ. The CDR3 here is CASSWGSGLNEQFF. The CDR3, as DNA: TGCGCCAGCAGCTGGGGTAGCGGCCTCAATGAGCAGTTCTTC.

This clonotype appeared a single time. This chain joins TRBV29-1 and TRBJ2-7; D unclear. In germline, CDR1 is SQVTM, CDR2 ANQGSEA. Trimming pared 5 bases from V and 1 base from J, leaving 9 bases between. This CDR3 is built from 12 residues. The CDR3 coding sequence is TGCAGCGTTCTGGGCACTTCCTACGAGCAGTACTTC. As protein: CSVLGTSYEQYF.

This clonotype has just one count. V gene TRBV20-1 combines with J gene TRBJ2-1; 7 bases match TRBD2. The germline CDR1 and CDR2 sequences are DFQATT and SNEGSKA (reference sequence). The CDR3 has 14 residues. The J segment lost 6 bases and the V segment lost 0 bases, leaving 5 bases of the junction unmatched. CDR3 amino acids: CSARDSRGSNEQFF. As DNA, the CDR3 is TGCAGTGCTAGAGACTCGCGGGGGAGCAATGAGCAGTTCTTC.

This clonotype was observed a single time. The CDR3 is CAWRTGGSPGANVLTF. CDR3 nucleotides: TGTGCCTGGAGGACAGGGGGCTCTCCTGGGGCCAACGTCCTGACTTTC. The V call is TRBV30, the J call TRBJ2-6; TRBD1 matches 10 bases. Germline CDR1 reads GTSNPN; CDR2 reads SVGIG (reference sequence). V was pared by 3 bases and J by 2 bases, with 4 bases of the junction left unmatched. This CDR3 is built from 16 residues.